This T cell receptor (beta chain) was recovered during a study of blood T cell repertoires in COVID-19. Background on the study: The United States, Italy and Spain supplied acute and convalescent COVID-19 samples.

With 2 bases removed from V and 13 bases from J, the gap between germline ends came to 20 bases. The germline CDR1 and CDR2 sequences are LGHDT and YNNKEL (reference sequence). CDR3 length: 14 amino acids. Only in-frame clones appear in the TCRdb table, and some are missing; sequencing was by immunoSEQ multiplex PCR. This table holds roughly 520,000 clones, over 75% found once. The chain has TRBV3-1 (or the pseudogene TRBV3-2) and TRBJ1-1; tentatively, D is TRBD1 (6 bases). Sequenced sample: PBMCs or T cells enriched from blood (not recorded which). The TCR comes from a woman aged 40 to 49 who had recovered from COVID-19. The CDR3 protein is CASSQNRAGFVGFF. The CDR3 nucleotides read TGTGCCAGCAGCCAAAACAGGGCCGGTTTCGTTGGTTTCTTT.